This entry describes one T cell receptor beta chain. This receptor's antigen is unknown. No base-level quality is on record; no much larger clone is a single base apart. Libraries were prepared through the immunoSEQ multiplex PCR assay. RNA was extracted from all samples and reverse transcribed into cDNA as template for TCR sequencing. First-strand cDNA was synthesized with SuperScript III using a 2:1 mix of oligo-dT and random hexamers. A synthetic immune receptor repertoire was used to measure amplification bias, and any remaining bias was corrected computationally. The original methods were these. Raw reads were preprocessed for error removal, and CDR3 was defined according to IMGT conventions as running from the conserved cysteine to phenylalanine. Clonality was calculated as 1 minus Shannon entropy normalized by log2 of the number of productive unique TCRs. CD4 or CD8 identity of scalp clones was inferred by cross-referencing scalp TCRbeta sequences with sorted blood CD4 and CD8 repertoires. Drawn from immuneACCESS, this table holds only the in-frame rearrangements with V and J called that TCRdb kept. Clones are partly lost; checked studies trace under half to an unresolved V gene and leave the rest unexplained. That table supplies the V and J calls and clone size; D and trimming were determined from the DNA. The sample table contains about 100,000 clones; only one count was recorded for about 50% of them. Roughly 25% of the sample belongs to the ten largest clones.

This record belongs to a study of CD8+ T cells in alopecia areata listed by TCRdb under 2018. For the wider study: To study T cell clonal expansion in alopecia areata, the researchers applied high-throughput TCRbeta sequencing to both the C3H/HeJ mouse model and human patients. In humans, TCRbeta sequencing was performed on scalp tissue and on sorted CD4+ and CD8+ peripheral blood T cells from healthy controls and from patients with patchy or totalis/universalis alopecia areata. Clonality in the scalp was compared among normal scalp (n=4), patchy alopecia areata scalp (n=8), and alopecia totalis/universalis scalp (n=8). The RNA source kit depended on sample type: the PAXgene miRNA kit for fixed scalp, the miRNeasy kit for PBMCs, and the RNeasy kit for mouse skin. TCRbeta CDR3 regions were amplified by immunoSEQ multiplex PCR with 35 Vbeta forward and 13 Jbeta reverse primers. What the study reported, not specific to this receptor: Resident alphabeta T cells in normal human skin are also sequenced, complicating scalp TCR repertoire analysis, unlike mouse skin dominated by gammadelta T cells. Compared with mice, TCR sequences shared between patients were less clear, possibly partly because of HLA diversity across the patient population. Compared with normal scalp, lesional scalp had higher clonality and more expanded CD8+ clones, particularly in alopecia totalis/universalis, a pattern that suggests antigenic drive.

Lesional scalp punch biopsies and peripheral blood were obtained from alopecia areata patients. After PBMCs were isolated by density centrifugation and stained for CD3, CD4 and CD8, a FACSAria was used to sort CD4+ and CD8+ T cells. Untreated alopecia areata patients were recruited as part of a multicenter biomarker study. In four or five patients from the biomarker study, the blood CD8+ T cells went through an additional sort into NKG2D-low and NKG2D-high fractions. From cysteine to phenylalanine, the CDR3 is 14 amino acids long. Only CDR3 DNA remains: 42 bases, in frame from the first base. The trim is 3 bases for V and 4 bases for J, with a gap of 13 bases between the germline ends. CDR1 and CDR2, per the germline V gene, are SGDLS and YYNGEE.

This clonotype was obtained from a human donor with alopecia areata. Material: NKG2D-low CD8+ T cells sorted from blood. The label giving this sample's cell subset or site can be read as: sorted CD8+ NKG2D-low blood T cells. The rearrangement joined TRBV9 to TRBJ1-2; no D segment can be confidently identified. The DNA is TGTGCCAGCAGCGCCTCGCGTTCGAGCTATGGCTACACCTTC. It is translated as CASSASRSSYGYTF.